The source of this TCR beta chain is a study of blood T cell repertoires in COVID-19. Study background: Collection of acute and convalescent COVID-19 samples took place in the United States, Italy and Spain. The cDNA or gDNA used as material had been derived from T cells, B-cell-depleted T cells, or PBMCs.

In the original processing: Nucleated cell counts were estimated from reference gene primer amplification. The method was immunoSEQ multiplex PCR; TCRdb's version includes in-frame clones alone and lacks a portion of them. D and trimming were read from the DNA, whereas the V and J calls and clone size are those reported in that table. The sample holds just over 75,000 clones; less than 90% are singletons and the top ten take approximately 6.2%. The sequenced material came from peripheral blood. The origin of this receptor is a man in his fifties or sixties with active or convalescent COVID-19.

DNA of the CDR3: TGTGCCAGTAGGTCCGGACAGCATGACGACGAGCAGTACTTC. Its translation: CASRSGQHDDEQYF. This chain connects TRBV19 to TRBJ2-7; the D gene is possibly TRBD1 (6 bases). CDR1 and CDR2 (germline): LNHDA, SQIVND (reference sequence). The CDR3 covers 14 residues. Trimming removed 6 bases at V and 5 bases at J, with 17 bases between.